This record concerns one T cell receptor beta chain sequence. This sample is part of a study of T cell changes during pregnancy in multiple sclerosis. Sequenced by immunoSEQ multiplex PCR; TCRdb stores in-frame clones only, minus some. The profile covers some 90,000 clones, with 80% to 95% appearing a single time and less than 2% taken by the ten largest. The sample was peripheral blood, taken in the first trimester of pregnancy. The clonotype originates from a female donor with multiple sclerosis, enrolled in a pregnancy study.

Here the CDR3 DNA reads TGTGCCAGCAGTACGTGGACTAGCGGGAGACGGACCCAGTACTTC. This encodes CASSTWTSGRRTQYF. This rearrangement joins TRBV6-5 to TRBJ2-5; 13 nucleotides align to TRBD2. From germline, CDR1 is MNHEY and CDR2 SVGAGI. The CDR3 is made up of 15 amino acids. V lost 5 bases and J lost 7; bases outside the gene matches: 7.